This T cell receptor beta chain was sequenced for a study of blood T cell repertoires in COVID-19 (dated by TCRdb to the early 2020s). Study-wide context: Samples from collaborators originated in the United States, Italy and Spain and spanned both the acute and convalescent phases of COVID-19. The material from the prospective study consisted of cDNA or gDNA derived from T cells, B-cell-depleted T cells, or PBMCs. Deeply sampled blood TCRbeta repertoires from subjects exposed to, actively infected with, or recovered from COVID-19 were included in the dataset. The repertoires were released in a freely available public database intended as a resource for research on the immune response to SARS-CoV-2. The samples were drawn from the first 160 participants of the ongoing ImmuneRACE study and from about 1,200 subjects provided by 6 global collaborators. The sample metadata nearly always contained a de-identified subject ID, COVID-19 status, age in years and sex. HLA class I and class II types, where available, came from metadata supplied by the sample provider rather than from assay-based typing.

Collaborating institutions collected whole blood in K2EDTA tubes following their own protocols. Collaborator samples were shipped for TCRbeta analysis as frozen whole blood, isolated PBMCs, or DNA extracted from either sample type. Between the V and J ends, shortened by 5 bases and 5 bases respectively, the junction contains 16 bases. Measured from the cysteine to the phenylalanine, the CDR3 is 15 residues long. The DNA shown is the 45-base CDR3, in frame from base 1. Sequences SGHTA (CDR1) and FQGTGA (CDR2) are obtained from the germline V gene. The immunoSEQ Assay, a bias-controlled multiplex PCR, was used to amplify TCRbeta CDR3 regions from genomic DNA. As for how the authors treated the data: The number of nucleated cells in each sample was estimated by amplification of reference gene primers within the assay. To quantify the absolute abundance of each unique TCRbeta CDR3 rearrangement, sequence reads were collapsed and filtered. For each sample, productive Simpson clonality was calculated as the square root of Simpson's diversity index over productive rearrangements. This immuneACCESS table, as held by TCRdb, lists in-frame sequences with V and J called but not all clones. Of the missing ones, under half trace to an unresolved V gene in checked studies; the others have no known cause. The V and J calls and clone size were taken over from that table, and D and trimming were inferred from the DNA. The sample table holds about 360,000 clones, of which about 87% were seen once. The top ten clonotypes cover around 2.9% of the sample.

With regard to this clone: Its antigen is currently not known. It has no much larger one-base neighbor in the sample; base qualities were not kept.

Overall results and qualifications from the work: Clinical and demographic metadata were provided uncurated, with the amount varying by source and participant.

The sequencing sample was made of peripheral blood. In this chain, TRBV7-3 is recombined with TRBJ2-1; matching of 5 bases hints at TRBD2 as the D gene. The receptor was derived from a human donor in a cohort sampled during active COVID-19. In nucleotide form, the sequence is TGTGCCAGCAGCCTAGAGGGCAGAAGCCACAATGAGCAGTTCTTC. It encodes CASSLEGRSHNEQFF.